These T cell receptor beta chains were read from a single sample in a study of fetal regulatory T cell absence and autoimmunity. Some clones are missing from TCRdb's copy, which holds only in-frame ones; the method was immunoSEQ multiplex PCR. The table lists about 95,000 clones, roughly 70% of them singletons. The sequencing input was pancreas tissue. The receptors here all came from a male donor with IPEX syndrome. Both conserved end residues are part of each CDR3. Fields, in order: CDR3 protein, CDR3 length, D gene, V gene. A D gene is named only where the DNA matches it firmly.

CASSQVMGREQYF 13 - TRBV14
CASSLVGGRYEQYF 14 TRBD2 TRBV7-2
CASSPRLAWGTDTQYF 16 TRBD2 TRBV11-2
CASSGEYNSPLHF 13 - TRBV2
CASSAGASYNEQFF 14 - TRBV10-1
CASSEWPRRETQYF 14 - TRBV2
CAKLSADGGAHGEQFF 16 - TRBV7-5
CASSLSRATEAFF 13 - TRBV27
CASSFPDISYEQYF 14 - TRBV5-5
CASSLWGRDTDTQYF 15 - TRBV27
CASSPPGLAGDVDTQYF 17 TRBD2 TRBV28
CASSEGQGSNYGYTF 15 TRBD1 TRBV6-1
CASTKLAGGPNEQFF 15 TRBD2 TRBV19
CASSLGAEAFF 11 - TRBV5-1
CASSVEAGGFADTQYF 16 TRBD2 TRBV9
CASSLNRGYEQYF 13 TRBD1 TRBV27
CASSASSGGGRETQYF 16 TRBD2 TRBV9
CASSQDEGLATDTQYF 16 TRBD2 TRBV4-1
CGPRQGISGEQYF 13 - TRBV27
CASSWGGSYEQYF 13 - TRBV27
CASSLPLLAGGPPVRQFF 18 TRBD2 TRBV7-9
CASSLQGLETQYF 13 - TRBV27
CASTPAGPNYGYTF 14 - TRBV6-5
CASRTGGRYEQYF 13 TRBD1 TRBV6-5
CASSERGGTYNEQFF 15 TRBD2 TRBV6-1
CASSYFGSSYEQYF 14 - TRBV6-6
CASSLVMGANTEAFF 15 - TRBV11-3
CASSPGTGSYGYTF 14 TRBD1 TRBV19
CATSRDRGRNGYTF 14 - TRBV15
CSVRGGVEGYTF 12 - TRBV29-1
CAISSRLAASYEQYF 15 TRBD2 TRBV10-3
CASSLTPGDHRTDTQYF 17 - TRBV7-9
CASRASTDTQYF 12 - TRBV2
CSAGGPGELFF 11 - TRBV20-1
CASSYGGTAPNYGYTF 16 TRBD1 TRBV6-5
CASSPYWGETQYF 13 - TRBV11-3
CSGGRGRATEAFF 13 - TRBV29-1